This T cell receptor (beta chain) was recorded in a study of Ad26.COV2.S vaccination and SARS-CoV-2 variants. About the research overall: Intramuscularly, Ad26.COV2.S was given either once or twice, 56 days apart.

The germline gives CDR1 SNHLY, CDR2 FYNNEI. CDR3 length: 16 residues. Trimming at V came to 7 bases and at J to 1 base, leaving 4 bases not matched to a gene. Notes on this clone: The antigen remains undetermined.

Treatment described: some 20 received Ad26.COV2.S at low or high dose, single or two shots; roughly five received placebo; per-sample allocation not given. Material that was analyzed had been drawn on day 63 after the first vaccine or placebo injection. Assay: immunoSEQ multiplex PCR; the TCRdb copy retains only in-frame clones and omits some. The table shows more than 300,000 clones, with 85% to 90% occurring only once. Study-level points and caveats: Possible underestimation of total T cell responses by the TCR breadth and depth analyses was noted. Non-spike TCR breadth did not differ much between vaccine and placebo recipients.

The chain employs TRBV2 and TRBJ2-2; TRBD2 aligns across 12 bases. The sample in question was peripheral blood, obtained in a trial of Ad26.COV2.S vaccine versus placebo. The source is a person aged 18-60 years who received the Ad26.COV2.S COVID-19 vaccine or a placebo. The CDR3 DNA sequence: TGTGCCAGCACCCAGGGACTAGCGGGGAACACCGGGGAGCTGTTTTTT. Translated, it gives CASTQGLAGNTGELFF.